The 7 T cell receptor beta chains listed next were all sequenced from one sample in a study of vaccination effects on CD4 cells after COVID-19. TCRdb's table, derived via immunoSEQ multiplex PCR, lists solely in-frame clones and lacks some. The table records fewer than 70,000 clones, about four fifths of them present only once. The antigens of these receptors remain unknown. Using viral peptide pools, the ViraFEST assay grew out antigen-specific CD4+ T cells prior to sequencing. With approximately ten days of culture completed, CD4+ T cells were isolated. Vaccinees lacked prior SARS-CoV-2 infection and tested negative for nucleocapsid antibodies. Sequenced here: CD4+ T cells from PBMCs cultured with SARS-CoV-2 spike peptides, sampled before COVID-19 vaccination. The receptors come from a human donor who received a COVID-19 vaccine.

The chain joins TRBV11-1 to TRBJ2-1; TRBD1 or TRBD2 may be the D gene (5 bases each). This CDR3 is built from 15 residues. The germline V gene has CDR1 SGHAT and CDR2 FQDESV (reference sequence). V gave up 6 bases and J gave up 8 bases, with 20 bases separating them. The CDR3 nucleotides are TGTGCCAGCAGTCTTGTTCGGGGATTGGGGGATGAGCAGTTCTTC. Encoded protein: CASSLVRGLGDEQFF.

This clone appeared a few times. CDR3 in DNA: TGTGCCAGCAGCTTAAATCTTTACAACACTGAAGCTTTCTTT. Its protein product is CASSLNLYNTEAFF. The chain carries TRBV11-2 and TRBJ1-1; no definite D call. CDR1 and CDR2 (germline): SGHAT, FQNNGV. The V gene lost 2 bases and the J gene lost 2 bases, with 9 bases spanning the gap. The CDR3 is made up of 14 amino acids.

This sequence joins TRBV21-1 and TRBJ2-7. TRBV21-1 is given as a pseudogene. This CDR3 is 13 amino acids long. The CDR3, as DNA: TGTGCCAGCAGCAAAGTACGAAGGTACGAGCAGTACGTC. Its protein is CASSKVRRYEQYV.

The chain employs TRBV12-3 or TRBV12-4 and TRBJ1-1; a weak D match, TRBD1 (6 bases). This CDR3 has 13 residues. The ends were cut back, 6 bases at V and 11 bases at J, with 19 bases in the middle. CDR3 bases: TGTGCCAGCAGACGGGGGGGCCCAGAGGACGCTTTCTTT. Residues: CASRRGGPEDAFF.

This chain links TRBV5-4 with TRBJ2-3; D possibly corresponds to TRBD2 (7 bases). This CDR3 spans 15 amino acids. Germline assignment: CDR1 SGHNT and CDR2 YYREEE (reference sequence). V shed 1 base and J shed 6 bases, with 15 bases lying between them. CDR3 sequence reads: CASSLFNREGDTQYF. CDR3 nucleotide sequence: TGTGCCAGCAGCTTGTTCAACAGGGAGGGGGATACGCAGTATTTT.

The J gene is TRBJ2-5, the V gene TRBV5-6; TRBD2 matches 11 bases. CDR3 size: 15 residues. With V trimmed by 4 bases and J by 2 bases, 4 bases remained unmatched. CDR1 and CDR2 from the germline V gene are SGHDT and YYEEEE. Here the CDR3 DNA reads TGTGCCAGCAGCCACCTAGCGGGGGGACAAGAGACCCAGTACTTC. Translated: CASSHLAGGQETQYF.

This clone was counted a few times. The chain links TRBV4-1 to TRBJ2-3, with TRBD2 as a possible D gene (6 bases). This CDR3 is 17 amino acids long. V lost 0 bases and J lost 2, with 15 bases in between. Germline-derived CDR1 and CDR2 are MGHRA and YSYEKL. The CDR3 DNA is TGCGCCAGCAGCCAAGATATATCGGGAGCTTTCACAGATACGCAGTATTTT. This gives the protein CASSQDISGAFTDTQYF.